The 32 T cell receptor beta chains below come from one sample, sequenced in a study of CD8+ T cells in alopecia areata. Sequencing used cDNA as its template, made by extracting RNA and reverse transcribing it. Repertoires were generated with immunoSEQ multiplex PCR, while TCRdb's copy carries only in-frame clones and drops some. In the table there are fewer than 150,000 clones, 65% to 90% of which are singletons. Treatment given: oral pan-JAK inhibitor, 5-10 mg twice daily. This sample comprised CD8+ T cells sorted from blood, obtained at week 4, from a patient treated with tofacitinib. The source of these receptors is a human donor with alopecia areata.

V gene TRBV7-9 combines with J gene TRBJ2-7; no definite D call. Germline V CDR1 and CDR2: SEHNR, FQNEAQ (reference sequence). The V gene lost 5 bases and the J gene lost 7 bases, with 15 bases spanning the gap. CDR3 size: 13 residues. CDR3 nucleotides: TGTGCCAGCAGCCCTAGGCCCTTTGGGGAGCAGTACTTC. Protein product: CASSPRPFGEQYF.

The chain uses TRBV29-1 and TRBJ2-5; possibly TRBD2 for D (5 bases). The CDR3 is made up of 13 amino acids. The germline CDR1 and CDR2 sequences are SQVTM and ANQGSEA. With 2 bases removed from V and 2 bases from J, the gap between germline ends came to 9 bases. The chain's CDR3 is CSVEIGIQETQYF. The CDR3 bases are TGCAGCGTTGAAATCGGGATACAAGAGACCCAGTACTTC. The entire variable domain, with the rest obtained from reference TRBV29-1 and TRBJ2-5, is as follows: SAVISQKPSRDICQRGTSLTIQCQVDSQVTMMFWYRQQPGQSLTLIATANQGSEATYESGFVIDKFPISRPNLTFSTLTVSNMSPEDSSIYLCSVEIGIQETQYFGPGTRLLVL.

The chain joins TRBV19 to TRBJ2-7; 7 nucleotides line up with TRBD1. The CDR3 contains 18 residues. CDR1 is LNHDA and CDR2 is SQIVND in the germline V gene (reference sequence). V lost 1 base and J lost 1; bases outside the gene matches: 13. CDR3 coding DNA: TGTGCCAGTAGTATAGTAGTGGCAGGGGGTAGTAGGTCCTACGAGCAGTACTTC. This translates into CASSIVVAGGSRSYEQYF.

Only one count was recorded for this clone. This chain joins TRBV30 and TRBJ1-6, with D possibly TRBD1 on 6 matching bases. The V gene lost 7 bases and the J gene lost 1 base, with 17 bases spanning the gap. CDR3 length: 16 residues. Germline lookup yields CDR1 GTSNPN and CDR2 SVGIG (reference sequence). The CDR3 region is CALPGAGESYNSPLHF. The DNA of the CDR3 is TGTGCCTTGCCAGGGGCGGGGGAGTCCTATAATTCACCCCTCCACTTT.

The rearrangement links TRBV6-1 to TRBJ1-3; maybe TRBD1 (6 bases). Germline-derived CDR1 and CDR2 are MNHNS and SASEGT. V was shortened by 0 bases and J by 0 bases, with 12 bases between the two germline ends. The CDR3 is made up of 17 amino acids. The CDR3 reads CASSEASGGGSGNTIYF. The CDR3 DNA is TGTGCCAGCAGTGAAGCCAGCGGAGGGGGCTCTGGAAACACCATATATTTT.

The rearrangement joins TRBV4-2 to TRBJ1-5, with a possible D match to TRBD1 (5 bases). Germline V CDR1 and CDR2: LGHNA, YNFKEQ. CDR3 length: 15 amino acids. V was clipped by 0 bases and J by 7 bases, with 13 bases between them. CDR3 in amino acids: CASSQEWQGGQPQHF. DNA for the CDR3: TGTGCCAGCAGCCAAGAATGGCAGGGAGGCCAGCCCCAGCATTTT.

This clone was seen once. This chain uses TRBV10-3 with TRBJ2-7; D not resolved. Germline V gene sequence: CDR1 ENHRY, CDR2 SYGVKD. The CDR3 extends over 12 amino acids. Trimming cost V 2 bases and J 2 bases, with 4 bases left between them. For the CDR3, the DNA is TGTGCCATCAGTGAGAGGGCCTACGAGCAGTACTTC. Its translation: CAISERAYEQYF.

The chain links TRBV27 to TRBJ2-1; no definite D call. The V gene's germline CDR1 is MNHEY and CDR2 SMNVEV (reference sequence). Trimming left V 8 bases short and J 0 bases short, with 11 bases between. This CDR3 comprises 14 residues. For the CDR3, the DNA is TGTGCCAGCTCGGACCGGAGCTCCTACAATGAGCAGTTCTTC. Its translation is CASSDRSSYNEQFF.

The chain uses TRBV9 and TRBJ2-3, with D unresolved. Germline lookup yields CDR1 SGDLS and CDR2 YYNGEE. The CDR3 spans 15 residues. Trimming left V 0 bases short and J 0 bases short, with 8 bases between. This CDR3 is CASSVEWGSTDTQYF. CDR3 sequence (DNA): TGTGCCAGCAGCGTAGAGTGGGGAAGCACAGATACGCAGTATTTT.

The chain is built from TRBV4-1 and TRBJ1-6; a possible D gene is TRBD1 (6 bases). Germline lookup yields CDR1 MGHRA and CDR2 YSYEKL. The CDR3 sequence is 18 residues long. V lost 0 bases, J lost 0 bases, and 12 bases lay in between. CDR3 bases: TGCGCCAGCAGCCAAGAGGATGCCAGGGGCTCCTATAATTCACCCCTCCACTTT. This encodes CASSQEDARGSYNSPLHF.

The chain recombines TRBV25-1 with TRBJ2-2, with 8 bases lining up with TRBD1. There are 17 residues in the CDR3. Germline V gives CDR1 MGHDK, CDR2 SYGVNS. Unmatched junction bases numbered 11, after V lost 4 bases and J lost 4 bases. The CDR3 reads CASSVKVWTGSTGELFF. The CDR3 DNA follows: TGTGCCAGCAGTGTAAAAGTCTGGACAGGGTCCACCGGGGAGCTGTTTTTT.

A few counts support this clone. The gene calls are TRBV27 and TRBJ2-2; a possible D gene is TRBD1 (6 bases). The CDR3 runs 14 residues. Deletions cut 4 bases from V and 3 bases from J, with 9 bases between. Germline V gene sequence: CDR1 MNHEY, CDR2 SMNVEV (reference sequence). CDR3: CASSSPGDTGELFF. The CDR3 DNA follows: TGTGCCAGCAGTTCCCCAGGGGACACCGGGGAGCTGTTTTTT.

This clone was seen only a few times. The chain uses TRBV4-3 and TRBJ1-2; 10 nucleotides agree with TRBD1. The CDR3 length is 18 residues. Per germline, CDR1 LGHNA and CDR2 YSLEER. After removal of 0 bases from V and 6 bases from J, the junction contained 13 bases not matched to a gene. CDR3 sequence (DNA): TGCGCCAGCAGCCAAGACTCTCAAGTCTTGGACAGGGGGGATGGCTACACCTTC. The encoded protein is CASSQDSQVLDRGDGYTF.

This chain joins TRBV15 and TRBJ2-7, with no clear D. The CDR3 runs to 14 residues. Germline assignment: CDR1 LNHNV and CDR2 YYDKDF (reference sequence). V shed 4 bases and J shed 1 base, with 11 bases lying between them. The CDR3 protein is CATSTWTGSYEQYF. The CDR3 region has the DNA TGTGCCACCAGCACTTGGACCGGTTCCTACGAGCAGTACTTC.

The chain is built from TRBV4-1 and TRBJ2-5; TRBD1 matches 7 bases. J gave up 4 bases and V 1 base, and 12 bases lay outside the gene matches. Germline V gives CDR1 MGHRA, CDR2 YSYEKL. The CDR3 runs to 17 residues. The CDR3 DNA is TGCGCCAGCAGCCAAGGACAGGGATCGGTGGTGGGAGAGACCCAGTACTTC. This sequence encodes CASSQGQGSVVGETQYF.

The chain employs TRBV7-3 and TRBJ2-2, with D unresolved. The V end was cut by 1 base, the J end by 0 bases, with 9 bases between. CDR3 size: 16 residues. The germline V gene encodes CDR1 SGHTA and CDR2 FQGTGA. In DNA, the CDR3 is TGTGCCAGCAGCTTAAGGGGAAGAGCGAACACCGGGGAGCTGTTTTTT. This translates into CASSLRGRANTGELFF.

The CDR3 DNA sequence: TGTGCCAGCAAAGAAAGGGACTATGGCTACACCTTC. Protein sequence: CASKERDYGYTF. The gene calls are TRBV6-5 and TRBJ1-2; D not certain. The CDR3 is 12 residues long. The ends were cut back, 7 bases at V and 3 bases at J, with 9 bases in the middle. The germline V gene has CDR1 MNHEY and CDR2 SVGAGI.

The chain employs TRBV5-6 and TRBJ1-3, with unresolved D. Germline-derived CDR1 and CDR2 are SGHDT and YYEEEE. The V gene lost 1 base and the J gene lost 0 bases, with 11 bases spanning the gap. The CDR3 loop spans 16 amino acids. Written as DNA, the CDR3 is TGTGCCAGCAGCTTGTCAGTATCTTTCTCTGGAAACACCATATATTTT. As protein: CASSLSVSFSGNTIYF. Combining the CDR3 with reference TRBV5-6 and TRBJ1-3 gives the whole variable domain DAGVTQSPTHLIKTRGQQVTLRCSPKSGHDTVSWYQQALGQGPQFIFQYYEEEERQRGNFPDRFSGHQFPNYSSELNVNALLLGDSALYLCASSLSVSFSGNTIYFGEGSWLTVV.

The rearrangement joins TRBV2 to TRBJ2-3, with a tentative D call TRBD2 (6 bases). Germline assignment: CDR1 SNHLY and CDR2 FYNNEI. The CDR3 totals 13 residues. Trimming took 6 bases from V and 2 from J, leaving 9 bases between them. CDR3: CASREGDTDTQYF. The DNA for the CDR3 is TGTGCCAGCAGGGAGGGAGACACAGATACGCAGTATTTT.

This chain joins TRBV30 and TRBJ2-7; maybe TRBD1 (5 bases). CDR1 and CDR2 (germline): GTSNPN, SVGIG (reference sequence). The ends were cut back, 0 bases at V and 3 bases at J, with 18 bases in the middle. The CDR3 is 16 amino acids. CDR3 in DNA: TGTGCCTGGAGTGTACCTGGGGCAGGGCTTCTCTACGAGCAGTACTTC. Translating gives CAWSVPGAGLLYEQYF.

This clone was observed a single time. V usage is TRBV29-1 and J usage is TRBJ2-3, with 7 bases identical to TRBD1. CDR1 is SQVTM, CDR2 ANQGSEA, per germline. The CDR3 has 12 residues. V shed 4 bases, J shed 4 bases, and the junction held 2 bases outside the gene matches. Here the CDR3 DNA reads TGCAGCGTTGTCCAGGGGGCAGATACGCAGTATTTT. It encodes CSVVQGADTQYF.

The chain links TRBV6-1 to TRBJ1-1; TRBD1 might be the D (5 bases). V was cut by 2 bases and J by 7 bases, with 8 bases left in between. Germline V gene lookup returns CDR1 MNHNS and CDR2 SASEGT. The CDR3 extends over 12 amino acids. CDR3 amino acids: CASSERGSEAFF. In nucleotides, the CDR3 is TGTGCCAGCAGTGAAAGGGGAAGTGAAGCTTTCTTT.

This clone was seen more than once but under ten times. The chain combines TRBV5-1 with TRBJ2-3; D may be TRBD2 (5 bases). CDR1 and CDR2 (germline): SGHRS, YFSETQ. Trimming removed 4 bases from V and 0 bases from J, with 12 bases in between. CDR3 length: 15 amino acids. The CDR3 coding sequence is TGCGCCAGCAGCCCCGGAGGCCCTAGCACAGATACGCAGTATTTT. Translating it yields CASSPGGPSTDTQYF.

This sequence joins TRBV4-1 and TRBJ2-5; D gene ambiguous. V lost 1 base, J lost 5 bases, and 17 bases lay in between. The CDR3 consists of 16 residues. Germline-derived CDR1 and CDR2 are MGHRA and YSYEKL. The DNA for the CDR3 is TGCGCCAGCAGCCAAGGAGGCGGCAGCCCTCGGGAGACCCAGTACTTC. Encoded protein: CASSQGGGSPRETQYF.

This clone has a handful of counts. This rearrangement joins TRBV7-9 to TRBJ2-3; tentatively, D is TRBD2 (6 bases). V was clipped by 4 bases and J by 2 bases, with 13 bases between them. Germline lookup yields CDR1 SEHNR and CDR2 FQNEAQ (reference sequence). The CDR3 sequence is 15 residues long. CDR3 loop: CASSSPGLNTDTQYF. As DNA, the CDR3 is TGTGCCAGCAGCTCACCGGGACTGAACACAGATACGCAGTATTTT.

V usage is TRBV2 and J usage is TRBJ2-7; 11 bases agree with TRBD2. Per the germline V gene, CDR1 is SNHLY and CDR2 is FYNNEI. The junction had 8 bases not matched to a gene; V was cut back by 8 bases and J by 5 bases. The CDR3 covers 14 residues. The CDR3 nucleotides read TGTGCCAGCGGCCTCCCGGGACTAGCGGACGAGCAGTACTTC. This encodes CASGLPGLADEQYF.

The V call is TRBV15, the J call TRBJ1-5; D gene ambiguous. Germline values: CDR1 LNHNV, CDR2 YYDKDF (reference sequence). Trimming stripped 2 bases from V and 5 bases from J, with 13 bases between. The CDR3 runs 15 residues. CDR3 DNA sequence: TGTGCCACCAGCAGAACGACGGTAGGGCATCAGCCCCAGCATTTT. It translates to CATSRTTVGHQPQHF. The whole variable domain, remainder taken from reference TRBV15 and TRBJ1-5, is DAMVIQNPRYQVTQFGKPVTLSCSQTLNHNVMYWYQQKSSQAPKLLFHYYDKDFNNEADTPDNFQSRRPNTSFCFLDIRSPGLGDTAMYLCATSRTTVGHQPQHFGDGTRLSIL.

The genes are TRBV7-9 and TRBJ2-7, with 9 positions matching TRBD1. V gave up 4 bases and J gave up 3 bases; unmatched junction bases: 7. This CDR3 comprises 15 residues. The germline CDR1 and CDR2 sequences are SEHNR and FQNEAQ (reference sequence). The CDR3 DNA is TGTGCCAGCAGCTATACACAGGGGGCTTTCTACGAGCAGTACTTC. As protein: CASSYTQGAFYEQYF.

The chain is built from TRBV27 and TRBJ2-2; a possible D gene is TRBD1 (6 bases). V was pared by 5 bases and J by 7 bases, with 17 bases between. This CDR3 is built from 15 residues. Germline V gene lookup returns CDR1 MNHEY and CDR2 SMNVEV (reference sequence). CDR3 bases: TGTGCCAGCAGTCCCTCGACAGGAGGCGGCGGGGAGCTGTTTTTT. It specifies CASSPSTGGGGELFF.

The chain has TRBV4-1 and TRBJ1-1; no clear D gene. V was pared by 0 bases and J by 3 bases, with 14 bases between. The CDR3 has 16 amino acids. Germline-derived CDR1 and CDR2 are MGHRA and YSYEKL. CDR3 bases: TGCGCCAGCAGCCAAGAACCAGGCGGGGAGCACACTGAAGCTTTCTTT. This sequence encodes CASSQEPGGEHTEAFF.

The rearrangement links TRBV7-9 to TRBJ2-1; D gene unclear. CDR1 and CDR2 (germline): SEHNR, FQNEAQ (reference sequence). Trimming pared 1 base from V and 7 bases from J, leaving 17 bases between. This CDR3 spans 16 amino acids. In DNA form, the CDR3 reads TGTGCCAGCAGCTTAGTAGAAGCGAGGAAGGGAAATGAGCAGTTCTTC. The encoded protein is CASSLVEARKGNEQFF.

The chain is built from TRBV6-6 and TRBJ2-7; 7 positions match TRBD1. This CDR3 comprises 14 residues. Trimming removed 6 bases from V and 4 bases from J; junction bases left unmatched: 9. Germline V lookup: CDR1 MNHNY, CDR2 SVGAGI (reference sequence). The CDR3 nucleotides are TGTGCCAGCAGAGAGCCGGGACAGTCGTACGAGCAGTACTTC. It codes for CASREPGQSYEQYF.